This T cell receptor (beta chain) was sequenced in a study of OX40 agonist ivuxolimab in advanced cancers. Background on the study: Dose-escalation cases comprised hepatocellular carcinoma, melanoma, renal cell or head and neck cancer. Enrollees could have had prior anti-PD-1, anti-PD-L1 or anti-CTLA-4 therapy, which around 43% had received. Whole-study findings and limits: Among the least clonally expanded were partial responders at 0.1-3.0 mg/kg.

Repertoires were generated with immunoSEQ multiplex PCR, while TCRdb's copy carries only in-frame clones and drops some. The sample yields about 93,000 clones, just over 90% seen once. About this clone itself: Antigen unknown.

The V gene end was trimmed by 6 bases and the J gene end by 3 bases; junction bases not matched to a gene: 6. CDR1 is SGHNT, CDR2 YENEEA, per germline. This CDR3 region has 14 residues. The origin of this receptor is an adult with an advanced solid tumor such as melanoma, head and neck, liver or kidney cancer. This rearrangement joins TRBV11-3 to TRBJ2-3; 7 nucleotides match TRBD2. This specimen consisted of CD4+ or CD8+ T cells sorted from blood, obtained in a trial of the OX40 agonist ivuxolimab. CDR3 region: CASRRGGPTDTQYF. CDR3 coding DNA: TGTGCCAGCAGACGGGGAGGGCCGACAGATACGCAGTATTTT.